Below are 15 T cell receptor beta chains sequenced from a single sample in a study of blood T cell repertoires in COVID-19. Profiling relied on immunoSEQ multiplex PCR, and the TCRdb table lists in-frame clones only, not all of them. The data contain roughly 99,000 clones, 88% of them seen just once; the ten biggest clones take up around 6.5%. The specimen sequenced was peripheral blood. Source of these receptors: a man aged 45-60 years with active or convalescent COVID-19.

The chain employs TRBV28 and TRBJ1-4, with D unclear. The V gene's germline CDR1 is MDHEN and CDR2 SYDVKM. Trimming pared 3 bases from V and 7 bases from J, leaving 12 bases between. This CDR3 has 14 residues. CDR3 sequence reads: CASSFISGFEKLFF. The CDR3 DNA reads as TGTGCCAGCAGTTTCATTTCGGGGTTTGAAAAACTGTTTTTT.

CDR3 loop: CASSLRHQGEFVTEAFF. CDR3 nucleotides: TGTGCCAGCAGCTTGAGGCATCAGGGGGAGTTTGTCACTGAAGCTTTCTTT. The chain couples TRBV7-2 to TRBJ1-1, with 7 nucleotides matching TRBD1. From germline, CDR1 is SGHTA and CDR2 FQGNSA. The CDR3 length is 17 residues. Losses at the gene ends were 3 bases for V and 4 bases for J; bases not matched to a gene: 14.

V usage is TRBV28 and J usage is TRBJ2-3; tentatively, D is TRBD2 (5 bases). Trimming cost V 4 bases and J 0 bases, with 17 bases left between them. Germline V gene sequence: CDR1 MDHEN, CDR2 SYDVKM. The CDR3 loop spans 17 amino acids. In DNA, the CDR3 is TGTGCCAGCAGTTCCCACCTCAGCGGATCTAGCACAGATACGCAGTATTTT. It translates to CASSSHLSGSSTDTQYF.

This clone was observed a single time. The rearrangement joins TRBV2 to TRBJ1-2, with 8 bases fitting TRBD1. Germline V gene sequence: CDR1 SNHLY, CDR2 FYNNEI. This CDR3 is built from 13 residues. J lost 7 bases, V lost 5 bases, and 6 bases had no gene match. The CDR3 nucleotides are TGTGCCAGCAGTCTGGGACAGGACTCTGGCTACACCTTC. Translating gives CASSLGQDSGYTF. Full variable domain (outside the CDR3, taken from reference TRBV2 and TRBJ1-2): EPEVTQTPSHQVTQMGQEVILRCVPISNHLYFYWYRQILGQKVEFLVSFYNNEISEKSEIFDDQFSVERPDGSNFTLKIRSTKLEDSAMYFCASSLGQDSGYTFGSGTRLTVV.

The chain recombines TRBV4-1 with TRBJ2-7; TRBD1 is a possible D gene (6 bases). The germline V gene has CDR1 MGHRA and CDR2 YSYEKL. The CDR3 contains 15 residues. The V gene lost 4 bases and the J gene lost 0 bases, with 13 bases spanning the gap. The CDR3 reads CASSRRQENSYEQYF. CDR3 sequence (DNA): TGCGCCAGCAGCCGCAGACAGGAAAACTCCTACGAGCAGTACTTC.

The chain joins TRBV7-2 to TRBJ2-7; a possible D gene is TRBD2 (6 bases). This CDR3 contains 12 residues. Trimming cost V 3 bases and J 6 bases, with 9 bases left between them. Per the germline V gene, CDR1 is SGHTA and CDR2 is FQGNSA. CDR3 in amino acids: CASSFPSAEQYF. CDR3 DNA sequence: TGTGCCAGCAGCTTTCCTAGCGCCGAGCAGTACTTC.

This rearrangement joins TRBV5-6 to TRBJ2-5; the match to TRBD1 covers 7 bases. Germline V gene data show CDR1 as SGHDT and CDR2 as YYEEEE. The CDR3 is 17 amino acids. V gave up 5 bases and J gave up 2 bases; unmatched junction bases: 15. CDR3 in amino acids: CASSPSPMGQLQETQYF. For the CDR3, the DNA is TGTGCCAGCAGTCCGTCCCCCATGGGACAGTTACAAGAGACCCAGTACTTC.

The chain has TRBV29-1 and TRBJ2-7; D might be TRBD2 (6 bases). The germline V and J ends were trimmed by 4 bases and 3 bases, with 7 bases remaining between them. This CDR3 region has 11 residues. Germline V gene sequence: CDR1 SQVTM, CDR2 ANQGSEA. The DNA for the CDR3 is TGCAGCGTTGTCGGGGGCTACGAGCAGTACTTC. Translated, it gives CSVVGGYEQYF.

CDR3 nucleotides: TGCGCCAGCAGCCAAGCGAGCCTCCCTAGACTCTACGAGCAGTACTTC. It translates to CASSQASLPRLYEQYF. V is TRBV4-1 and J is TRBJ2-7, with unresolved D. With 1 base removed from V and 3 bases from J, the gap between germline ends came to 16 bases. The germline V gene encodes CDR1 MGHRA and CDR2 YSYEKL. This CDR3 spans 16 amino acids.

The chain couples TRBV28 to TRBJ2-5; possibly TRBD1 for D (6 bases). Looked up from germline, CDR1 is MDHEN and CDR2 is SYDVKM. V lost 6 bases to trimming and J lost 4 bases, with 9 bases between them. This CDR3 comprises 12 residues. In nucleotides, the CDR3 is TGTGCCAGCAGGCTGGACAGAGAGACCCAGTACTTC. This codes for CASRLDRETQYF.

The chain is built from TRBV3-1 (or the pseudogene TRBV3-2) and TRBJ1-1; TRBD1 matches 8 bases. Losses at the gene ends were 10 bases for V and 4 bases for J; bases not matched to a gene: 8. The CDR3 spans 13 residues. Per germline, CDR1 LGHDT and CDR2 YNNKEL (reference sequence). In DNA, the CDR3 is TGTGCCACCACGGGACAGGATGGCACTGAAGCTTTCTTT. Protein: CATTGQDGTEAFF.

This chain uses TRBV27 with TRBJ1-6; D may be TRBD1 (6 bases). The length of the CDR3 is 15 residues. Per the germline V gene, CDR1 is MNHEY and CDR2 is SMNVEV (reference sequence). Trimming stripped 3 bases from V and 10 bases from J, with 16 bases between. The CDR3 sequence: CASSLGREGGSPLHF. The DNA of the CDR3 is TGTGCCAGCAGTTTGGGGAGGGAAGGGGGATCACCCCTCCACTTT.

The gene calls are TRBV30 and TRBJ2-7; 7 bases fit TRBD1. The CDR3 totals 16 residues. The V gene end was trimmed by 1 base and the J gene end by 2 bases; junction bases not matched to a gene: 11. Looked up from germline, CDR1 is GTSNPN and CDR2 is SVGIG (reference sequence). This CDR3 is CAWSDFRRGGTYEQYF. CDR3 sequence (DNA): TGTGCCTGGAGTGACTTTCGTAGAGGGGGCACCTACGAGCAGTACTTC.

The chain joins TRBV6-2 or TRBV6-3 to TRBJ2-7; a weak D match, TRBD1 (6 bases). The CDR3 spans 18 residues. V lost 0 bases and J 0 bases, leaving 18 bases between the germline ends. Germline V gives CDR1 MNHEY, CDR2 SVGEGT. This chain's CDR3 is CASSYSRRTASSSYEQYF. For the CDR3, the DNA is TGTGCCAGCAGTTACTCGCGACGGACAGCCTCTAGCTCCTACGAGCAGTACTTC.

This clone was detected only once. CDR3 loop: CATSRDRPSGRYNEQFF. CDR3 bases: TGTGCCACCAGCAGAGATCGGCCTAGCGGTCGCTACAATGAGCAGTTCTTC. The chain links TRBV15 to TRBJ2-1; 7 bases agree with TRBD2. Germline CDR1 and CDR2: LNHNV and YYDKDF (reference sequence). CDR3 length: 17 amino acids. J lost 3 bases, V lost 0 bases, and 8 bases had no gene match.